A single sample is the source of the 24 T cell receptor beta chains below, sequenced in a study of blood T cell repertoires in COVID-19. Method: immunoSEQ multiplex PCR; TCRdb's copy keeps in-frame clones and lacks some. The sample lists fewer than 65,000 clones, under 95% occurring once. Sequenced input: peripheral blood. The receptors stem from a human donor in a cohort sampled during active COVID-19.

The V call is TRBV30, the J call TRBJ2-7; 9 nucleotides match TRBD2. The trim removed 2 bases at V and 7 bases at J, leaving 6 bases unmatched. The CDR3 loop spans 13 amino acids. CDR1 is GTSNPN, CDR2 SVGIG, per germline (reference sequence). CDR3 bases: TGTGCCTGGAGTCCGGGACTAGCCCGGGAGCAGTACTTC. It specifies CAWSPGLAREQYF.

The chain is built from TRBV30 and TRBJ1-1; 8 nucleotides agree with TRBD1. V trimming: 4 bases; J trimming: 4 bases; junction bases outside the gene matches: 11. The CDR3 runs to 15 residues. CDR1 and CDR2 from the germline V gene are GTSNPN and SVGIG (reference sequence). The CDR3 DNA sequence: TGTGCCTGGACCCCCGGACAGGGCATACGCACTGAAGCTTTCTTT. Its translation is CAWTPGQGIRTEAFF.

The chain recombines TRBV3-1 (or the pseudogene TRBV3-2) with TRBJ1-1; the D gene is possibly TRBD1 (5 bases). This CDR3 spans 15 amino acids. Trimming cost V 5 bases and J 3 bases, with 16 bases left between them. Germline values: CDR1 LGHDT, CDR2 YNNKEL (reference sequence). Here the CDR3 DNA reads TGTGCCAGCAGCTCCGAATGGTCGGGGGACACTGAAGCTTTCTTT. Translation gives CASSSEWSGDTEAFF.

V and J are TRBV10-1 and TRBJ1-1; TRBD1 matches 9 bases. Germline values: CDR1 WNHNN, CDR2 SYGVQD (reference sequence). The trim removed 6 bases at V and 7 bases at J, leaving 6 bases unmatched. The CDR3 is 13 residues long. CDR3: CASRRDREDEAFF. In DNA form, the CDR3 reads TGCGCCAGCAGGAGGGACAGGGAAGATGAAGCTTTCTTT.

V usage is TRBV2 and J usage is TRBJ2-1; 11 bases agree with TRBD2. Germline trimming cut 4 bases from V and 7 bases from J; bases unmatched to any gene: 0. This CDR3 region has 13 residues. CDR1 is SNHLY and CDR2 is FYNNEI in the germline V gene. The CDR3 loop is CASSGLAGNEQFF. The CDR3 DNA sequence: TGTGCCAGCAGTGGACTAGCGGGAAATGAGCAGTTCTTC.

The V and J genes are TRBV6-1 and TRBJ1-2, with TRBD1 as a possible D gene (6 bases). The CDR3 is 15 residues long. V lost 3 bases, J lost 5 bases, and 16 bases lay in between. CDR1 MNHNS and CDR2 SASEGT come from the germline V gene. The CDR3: CASSDPRGGRYGYTF. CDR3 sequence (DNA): TGTGCCAGCAGTGACCCAAGGGGGGGTAGGTATGGCTACACCTTC.

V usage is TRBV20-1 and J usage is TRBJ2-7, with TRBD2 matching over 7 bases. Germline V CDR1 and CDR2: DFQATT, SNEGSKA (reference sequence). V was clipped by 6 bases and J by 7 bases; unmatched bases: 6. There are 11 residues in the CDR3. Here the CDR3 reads CSARDYPEQYF. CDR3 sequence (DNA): TGCAGTGCGCGGGACTACCCAGAGCAGTACTTC.

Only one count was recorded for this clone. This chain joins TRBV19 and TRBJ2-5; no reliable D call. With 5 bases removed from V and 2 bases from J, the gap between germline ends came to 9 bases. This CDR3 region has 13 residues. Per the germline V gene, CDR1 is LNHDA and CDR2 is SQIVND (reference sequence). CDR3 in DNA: TGTGCCAGTAGTCTCAGCGCTCAAGAGACCCAGTACTTC. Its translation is CASSLSAQETQYF.

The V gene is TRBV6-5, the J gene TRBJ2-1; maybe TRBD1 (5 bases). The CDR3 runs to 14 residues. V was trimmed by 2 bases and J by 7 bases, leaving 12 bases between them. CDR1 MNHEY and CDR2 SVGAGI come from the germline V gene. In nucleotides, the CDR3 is TGTGCCAGCAGTTACGCCACAGGTCGGAATGAGCAGTTCTTC. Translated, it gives CASSYATGRNEQFF.

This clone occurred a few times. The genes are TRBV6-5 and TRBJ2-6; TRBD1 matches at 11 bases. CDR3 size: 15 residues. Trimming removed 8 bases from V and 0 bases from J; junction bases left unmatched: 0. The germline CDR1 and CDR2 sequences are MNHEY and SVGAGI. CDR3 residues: CASGTGGSGANVLTF. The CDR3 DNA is TGTGCCAGCGGGACAGGGGGCTCTGGGGCCAACGTCCTGACTTTC.

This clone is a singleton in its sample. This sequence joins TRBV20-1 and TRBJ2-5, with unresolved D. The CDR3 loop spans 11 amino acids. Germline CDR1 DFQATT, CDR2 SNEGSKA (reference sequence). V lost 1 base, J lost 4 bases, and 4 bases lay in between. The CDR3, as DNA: TGCAGTGCTAGAGGAGGAGAGACCCAGTACTTC. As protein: CSARGGETQYF.

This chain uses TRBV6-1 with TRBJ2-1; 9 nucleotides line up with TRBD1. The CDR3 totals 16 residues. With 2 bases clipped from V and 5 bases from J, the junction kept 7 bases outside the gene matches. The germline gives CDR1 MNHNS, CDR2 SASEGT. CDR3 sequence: CASSEPGQGLNNEQFF. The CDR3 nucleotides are TGTGCCAGCAGTGAACCGGGACAGGGATTGAACAATGAGCAGTTCTTC.

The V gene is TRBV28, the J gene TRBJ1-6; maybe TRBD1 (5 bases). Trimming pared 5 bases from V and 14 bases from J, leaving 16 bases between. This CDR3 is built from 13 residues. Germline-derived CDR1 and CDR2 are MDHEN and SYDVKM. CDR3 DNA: TGTGCCAGCAGTCCGCCCAGGGTGGGCTCCCTCCACTTT. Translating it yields CASSPPRVGSLHF.

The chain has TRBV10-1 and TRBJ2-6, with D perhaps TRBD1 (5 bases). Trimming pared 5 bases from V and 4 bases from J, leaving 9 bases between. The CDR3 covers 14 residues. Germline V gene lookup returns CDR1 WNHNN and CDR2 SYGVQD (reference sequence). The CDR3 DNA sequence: TGCGCCAGCAGTCAGGGATCCGGGGCCAACGTCCTGACTTTC. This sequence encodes CASSQGSGANVLTF.

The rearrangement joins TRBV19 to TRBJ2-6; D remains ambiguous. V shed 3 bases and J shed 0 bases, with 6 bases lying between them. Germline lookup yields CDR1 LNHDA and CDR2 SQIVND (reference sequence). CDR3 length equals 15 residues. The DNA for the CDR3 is TGTGCCAGTAGTATCCCCTACTCTGGGGCCAACGTCCTGACTTTC. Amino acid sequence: CASSIPYSGANVLTF.

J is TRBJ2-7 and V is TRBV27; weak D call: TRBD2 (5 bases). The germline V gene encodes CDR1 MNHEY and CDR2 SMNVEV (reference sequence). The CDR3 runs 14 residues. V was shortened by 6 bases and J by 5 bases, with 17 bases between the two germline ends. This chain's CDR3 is CASRGGGSVHEQYF. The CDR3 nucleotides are TGTGCCAGCAGGGGCGGTGGGAGCGTTCACGAGCAGTACTTC.

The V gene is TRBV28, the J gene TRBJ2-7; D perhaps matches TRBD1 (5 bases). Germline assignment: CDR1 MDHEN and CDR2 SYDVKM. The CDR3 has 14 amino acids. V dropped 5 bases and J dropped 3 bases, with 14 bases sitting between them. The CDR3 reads CASSTQGPLYEQYF. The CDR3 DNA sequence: TGTGCCAGCAGTACGCAGGGTCCCCTCTACGAGCAGTACTTC.

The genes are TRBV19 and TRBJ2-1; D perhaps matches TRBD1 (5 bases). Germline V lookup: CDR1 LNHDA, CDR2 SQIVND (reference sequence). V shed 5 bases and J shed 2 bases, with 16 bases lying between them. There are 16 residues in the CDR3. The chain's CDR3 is CASSGALVLAYNEQFF. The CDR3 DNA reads TGTGCCAGTAGTGGGGCCCTGGTCTTGGCCTACAATGAGCAGTTCTTC.

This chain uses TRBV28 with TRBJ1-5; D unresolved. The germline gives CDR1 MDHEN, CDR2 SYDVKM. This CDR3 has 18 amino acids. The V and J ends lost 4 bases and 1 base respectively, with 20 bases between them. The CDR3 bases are TGTGCCAGCAGTTCCATCTCCCCCGCTGTGAGGAGCAATCAGCCCCAGCATTTT. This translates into CASSSISPAVRSNQPQHF.

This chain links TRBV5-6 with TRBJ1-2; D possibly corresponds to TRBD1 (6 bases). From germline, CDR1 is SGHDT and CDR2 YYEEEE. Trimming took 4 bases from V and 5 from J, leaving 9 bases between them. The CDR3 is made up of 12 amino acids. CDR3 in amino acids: CASSPGTYGYTF. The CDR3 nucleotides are TGTGCCAGCAGCCCCGGGACATATGGCTACACCTTC.

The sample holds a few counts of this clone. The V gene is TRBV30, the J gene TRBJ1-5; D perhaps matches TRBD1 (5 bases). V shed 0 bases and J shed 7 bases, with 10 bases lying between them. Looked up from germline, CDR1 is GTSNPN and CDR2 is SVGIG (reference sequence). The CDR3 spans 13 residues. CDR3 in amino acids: CAWSVDGGQPQHF. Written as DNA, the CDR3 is TGTGCCTGGAGTGTAGACGGGGGGCAGCCCCAGCATTTT.

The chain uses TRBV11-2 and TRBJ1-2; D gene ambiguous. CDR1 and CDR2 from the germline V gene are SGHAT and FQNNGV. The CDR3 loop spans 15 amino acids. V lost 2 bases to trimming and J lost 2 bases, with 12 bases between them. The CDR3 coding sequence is TGTGCCAGCAGCTTATCAGCAGGAACAAACTATGGCTACACCTTC. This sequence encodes CASSLSAGTNYGYTF.

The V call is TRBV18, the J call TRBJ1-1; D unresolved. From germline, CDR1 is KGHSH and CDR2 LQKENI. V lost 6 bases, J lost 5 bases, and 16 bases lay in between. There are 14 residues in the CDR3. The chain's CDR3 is CASSSARSGTEAFF. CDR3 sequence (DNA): TGTGCCAGCTCCTCTGCCCGGTCGGGGACTGAAGCTTTCTTT.

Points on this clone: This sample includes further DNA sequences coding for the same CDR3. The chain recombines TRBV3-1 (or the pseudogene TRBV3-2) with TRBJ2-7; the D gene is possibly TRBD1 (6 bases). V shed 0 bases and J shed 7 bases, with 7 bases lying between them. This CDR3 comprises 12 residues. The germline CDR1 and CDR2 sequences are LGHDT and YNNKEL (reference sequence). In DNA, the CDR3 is TGTGCCAGCAGCCAAGATAGGGGGGAGCAGTACTTC. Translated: CASSQDRGEQYF.